This entry concerns a single TCR beta chain. Antigen: not known. Repertoires were generated with immunoSEQ multiplex PCR, while TCRdb's copy carries only in-frame clones and drops some. This table holds some 3,400 clones, approximately 85% found once. There are 11 residues in the CDR3. CDR1 is GTSNPN, CDR2 SVGIG, per germline (reference sequence). Trimming pared 4 bases from V and 1 base from J, leaving 4 bases between. The data were taken from a study of T cells after posttransplantation cyclophosphamide. Study results and limitations: Recipient CMV seropositivity and CMV reactivation strongly tracked TRB clonality. Blood and skin or GI T cell repertoires showed limited TRB overlap.

Cyclophosphamide on days +3 and +4 followed busulfan-fludarabine conditioning and a marrow graft. This receptor was obtained from a female patient in her fifties or sixties who received an allogeneic stem cell transplant from an unrelated donor, was CMV-positive, and had acute and chronic GVHD. The T cells may partly be graft donor cells. The chain recombines TRBV30 with TRBJ2-5, with unresolved D. This sample comprised PBMCs, obtained after allogeneic stem cell transplant with posttransplant cyclophosphamide. CDR3 protein: CAWTGQETQYF. The CDR3 DNA follows: TGTGCCTGGACGGGCCAAGAGACCCAGTACTTC. The full variable domain, its missing parts supplied by reference TRBV30 and TRBJ2-5, is SQTIHQWPATLVQPVGSPLSLECTVEGTSNPNLYWYRQAAGRGLQLLFYSVGIGQISSEVPQNLSASRPQDRQFILSSKKLLLSDSGFYLCAWTGQETQYFGPGTRLLVL.